The source of this TCR beta chain is a study of T cell responses to AZD1222 COVID-19 vaccine. V was cut by 0 bases and J by 7 bases, with 6 bases left in between. The CDR3 runs to 12 residues. Here immunoSEQ multiplex PCR was the method, and the copy in TCRdb shows in-frame clones only, minus some. The repertoire includes more than 95,000 clones, about nine tenths of them detected once, and 3% to 4% sits in the top ten. This sequence originates from an adult who received the MenACWY meningococcal vaccine as a control. Here the sequenced sample was peripheral blood, taken 28 days after the second dose of the MenACWY control vaccine. The genes are TRBV12-3 or TRBV12-4 and TRBJ1-2, with D unclear. The CDR3 reads CASSLAFPGYTF. Here the CDR3 DNA reads TGTGCCAGCAGTTTAGCCTTTCCTGGCTACACCTTC.